This TCR beta chain was profiled in a study of T cell responses to AZD1222 COVID-19 vaccine. Study background: The study pooled second doses at about 4 or about 12 weeks.

V was shortened by 0 bases and J by 6 bases, with 6 bases between the two germline ends. CDR1 is SGHDT and CDR2 is YYEEEE in the germline V gene. The CDR3 covers 13 residues. Clones were sequenced by immunoSEQ multiplex PCR, and TCRdb holds only the in-frame ones, with some missing. In the table there are about 100,000 clones, approximately 83% of which are singletons. Note on this clone: Antigen specificity is unknown. In the same sample, other DNA sequences code for this CDR3.

Whole-study results and caveats: Most donors were white British and more were female, and clonal diversity was possibly underestimated. Baseline antibody screening turned up just 6 or 7 seropositive AZD1222 recipients.

The chain is built from TRBV5-6 and TRBJ2-2, with D uncertain. Source: peripheral blood, taken on day 0 of AZD1222 vaccination. The sequence derives from an adult in good health. CDR3 nucleotides: TGTGCCAGCAGCTTGGCCGGACCCGGGGAGCTGTTTTTT. It translates to CASSLAGPGELFF. Complete variable domain (other parts from reference TRBV5-6 and TRBJ2-2): DAGVTQSPTHLIKTRGQQVTLRCSPKSGHDTVSWYQQALGQGPQFIFQYYEEEERQRGNFPDRFSGHQFPNYSSELNVNALLLGDSALYLCASSLAGPGELFFGEGSRLTVL.